Shown below are 30 T cell receptor beta chains from a single sample sequenced in a study of T cell responses to AZD1222 COVID-19 vaccine. Profiling relied on immunoSEQ multiplex PCR, and the TCRdb table lists in-frame clones only, not all of them. The repertoire has 70,000 to 75,000 clones, approximately 90% of them found once; the top ten carry around 1.3%. Source: peripheral blood, taken 28 days after the second AZD1222 dose. These receptors all come from an adult who received the AZD1222 COVID-19 vaccine.

CDR3 bases: TGTGCCAGCAGTGAAGTGGGAGGGCCGGAGACCCAGTACTTC. This encodes CASSEVGGPETQYF. This chain joins TRBV6-1 and TRBJ2-5; 7 bases fit TRBD2. The CDR3 is made up of 14 amino acids. The ends lost 1 base at V and 5 bases at J; junction bases unmatched: 4. Germline V gene sequence: CDR1 MNHNS, CDR2 SASEGT.

The V and J genes are TRBV19 and TRBJ2-3; D not certain. The V gene lost 7 bases and the J gene lost 0 bases, with 17 bases spanning the gap. The germline V gene encodes CDR1 LNHDA and CDR2 SQIVND (reference sequence). The CDR3 covers 16 residues. The CDR3 loop is CASTNRPSQSTDTQYF. CDR3 nucleotides: TGTGCCAGTACCAACCGCCCGTCACAGAGCACAGATACGCAGTATTTT.

This clone was seen once. V is TRBV6-5 and J is TRBJ1-3; D perhaps matches TRBD1 (6 bases). The CDR3 is 16 amino acids. V was pared by 4 bases and J by 0 bases, with 13 bases between. The V gene's germline CDR1 is MNHEY and CDR2 SVGAGI. The CDR3: CASSLTGSSSGNTIYF. CDR3 bases: TGTGCCAGCAGTTTAACAGGGAGCAGCTCTGGAAACACCATATATTTT.

This clone was counted only a few times. This chain connects TRBV29-1 to TRBJ2-6; possibly TRBD1 or TRBD2 for D (6 bases each). The CDR3 is 17 residues long. Per the germline V gene, CDR1 is SQVTM and CDR2 is ANQGSEA. Trimming took off 4 bases at V and 1 base at J, with 17 bases between the two ends. CDR3 region: CSVVGGIGQSGANVLTF. The CDR3 DNA is TGCAGCGTTGTAGGGGGGATCGGACAATCTGGGGCCAACGTCCTGACTTTC.

This rearrangement joins TRBV7-9 to TRBJ1-1; 7 bases line up with TRBD1. V trimming: 1 base; J trimming: 9 bases; junction bases outside the gene matches: 5. CDR3 length: 13 residues. From germline, CDR1 is SEHNR and CDR2 FQNEAQ (reference sequence). This chain's CDR3 is CASSLGGTAQAFF. In DNA form, the CDR3 reads TGTGCCAGCAGCTTAGGCGGGACAGCCCAAGCTTTCTTT.

This clone was seen only once. The chain carries TRBV27 and TRBJ2-7; perhaps TRBD1 as D (6 bases). From germline, CDR1 is MNHEY and CDR2 SMNVEV (reference sequence). The CDR3 contains 12 residues. The ends were cut back, 6 bases at V and 4 bases at J, with 10 bases in the middle. The CDR3 bases are TGTGCCAGCAGCCTCAGGGGTTACGAGCAGTACTTC. Translated, it gives CASSLRGYEQYF.

The chain carries TRBV7-9 and TRBJ1-1; D unresolved. The CDR3 has 15 residues. The V gene lost 1 base and the J gene lost 1 base, with 10 bases spanning the gap. CDR1 and CDR2 (germline): SEHNR, FQNEAQ (reference sequence). The CDR3 sequence is CASSLVVVKNTEAFF. CDR3 nucleotides: TGTGCCAGCAGCTTAGTAGTGGTGAAGAACACTGAAGCTTTCTTT.

J is TRBJ2-1 and V is TRBV5-8, with D unresolved. Trimming pared 0 bases from V and 0 bases from J, leaving 4 bases between. This CDR3 comprises 14 residues. Per germline, CDR1 SGHTS and CDR2 YDEGEE. CDR3 protein: CASSLGNSYNEQFF. For the CDR3, the DNA is TGTGCCAGCAGCTTGGGCAACTCCTACAATGAGCAGTTCTTC.

The rearrangement links TRBV4-1 to TRBJ2-7; D is undetermined. The CDR3 has 15 residues. The V gene lost 0 bases and the J gene lost 3 bases, with 12 bases spanning the gap. CDR1 and CDR2 (germline): MGHRA, YSYEKL. The CDR3 nucleotides read TGCGCCAGCAGCCAAGATTCGGGTTTGGTCTACGAGCAGTACTTC. It translates to CASSQDSGLVYEQYF.

This clone showed up just a few times. For the CDR3, the DNA is TGTGCCAGCAGCTTACACAGGGAAGAGACCCAGTACTTC. Its translation: CASSLHREETQYF. This chain links TRBV7-9 with TRBJ2-5; TRBD1 is a possible D gene (6 bases). V lost 2 bases and J lost 3, with 7 bases in between. Germline lookup yields CDR1 SEHNR and CDR2 FQNEAQ (reference sequence). CDR3 length: 13 amino acids. Drawing the rest from reference TRBV7-9 and TRBJ2-5, the complete variable domain is DTGVSQNPRHKITKRGQNVTFRCDPISEHNRLYWYRQTLGQGPEFLTYFQNEAQLEKSRLLSDRFSAERPKGSFSTLEIQRTEQGDSAMYLCASSLHREETQYFGPGTRLLVL.

This clone was seen more than once but under ten times. This chain joins TRBV5-5 and TRBJ1-4, with D uncertain. This CDR3 has 15 residues. V was trimmed by 1 base and J by 8 bases, leaving 15 bases between them. Germline V lookup: CDR1 SGHKS, CDR2 YYEKEE (reference sequence). The CDR3 coding sequence is TGTGCCAGCAGCTTGCACGGCCTAGAGCGGGAAAAACTGTTTTTT. Encoded protein: CASSLHGLEREKLFF. The full variable domain, its missing parts supplied by reference TRBV5-5 and TRBJ1-4, is DAGVTQSPTHLIKTRGQQVTLRCSPISGHKSVSWYQQVLGQGPQFIFQYYEKEERGRGNFPDRFSARQFPNYSSELNVNALLLGDSALYLCASSLHGLEREKLFFGSGTQLSVL.

The rearrangement joins TRBV18 to TRBJ1-3; D is perhaps TRBD1 (5 bases). Per the germline V gene, CDR1 is KGHSH and CDR2 is LQKENI. The CDR3 consists of 16 residues. Trimming removed 3 bases at V and 0 bases at J, with 12 bases between. The chain's CDR3 is CASSPGLLLSGNTIYF. The CDR3 coding sequence is TGTGCCAGCTCACCGGGACTTCTCCTCTCTGGAAACACCATATATTTT.

The chain couples TRBV15 to TRBJ1-5; a weak D match, TRBD1 (6 bases). The V gene's germline CDR1 is LNHNV and CDR2 YYDKDF (reference sequence). CDR3 length: 15 residues. V was cut by 1 base and J by 4 bases, with 11 bases left in between. CDR3 protein: CATSRGPGTNQPQHF. CDR3 nucleotide sequence: TGTGCCACCAGCAGAGGCCCAGGGACAAATCAGCCCCAGCATTTT.

The chain uses TRBV6-6 and TRBJ1-4; 7 positions agree with TRBD1. CDR1 is MNHNY, CDR2 SVGAGI, per germline (reference sequence). With V trimmed by 6 bases and J by 0 bases, 7 bases remained unmatched. There are 16 residues in the CDR3. CDR3 DNA sequence: TGTGCCAGCAGACAGGGGTACGGGGCAACTAATGAAAAACTGTTTTTT. Amino acid sequence: CASRQGYGATNEKLFF.

This clone was seen once. The chain is built from TRBV5-1 and TRBJ2-1; 8 positions match TRBD2. CDR1 and CDR2 (germline): SGHRS, YFSETQ. This CDR3 is built from 16 residues. With 4 bases clipped from V and 6 bases from J, the junction kept 12 bases outside the gene matches. In DNA, the CDR3 is TGCGCCAGCAGCCCCGGGGGCGGGAGGCTCGGCAATGAGCAGTTCTTC. Its translation is CASSPGGGRLGNEQFF.

The genes are TRBV11-2 and TRBJ2-1; D tentatively fits TRBD1 or TRBD2 (5 bases each). This CDR3 spans 15 amino acids. With 2 bases removed from V and 3 bases from J, the gap between germline ends came to 11 bases. Germline V gives CDR1 SGHAT, CDR2 FQNNGV. CDR3 amino acids: CASSLMGVGYNEQFF. CDR3 nucleotides: TGTGCCAGCAGCTTAATGGGGGTCGGCTACAATGAGCAGTTCTTC.

In its sample, this clone was seen a few times. The V and J genes are TRBV18 and TRBJ2-1; D gene uncertain. Germline V gene lookup returns CDR1 KGHSH and CDR2 LQKENI. Between the trimmed V and J ends, which lost 0 bases and 3 bases, there was a span of 9 bases. CDR3 length: 15 amino acids. In DNA form, the CDR3 reads TGTGCCAGCTCACCACCGCTAAGGGACTACAATGAGCAGTTCTTC. This translates into CASSPPLRDYNEQFF.

The chain uses TRBV7-6 and TRBJ2-1; 7 bases line up with TRBD2. V lost 5 bases to trimming and J lost 7 bases; unmatched junction nucleotides: 14. The CDR3 sequence is 16 residues long. Germline values: CDR1 SGHVS, CDR2 FNYEAQ. This chain's CDR3 is CASSPIGLAVSNEQFF. For the CDR3, the DNA is TGTGCCAGCAGCCCCATTGGGCTAGCGGTCAGTAATGAGCAGTTCTTC.

Here the CDR3 reads CASRAPGGGNTEAFF. CDR3 DNA: TGTGCCAGCAGAGCACCAGGGGGCGGGAACACTGAAGCTTTCTTT. V is TRBV6-5 and J is TRBJ1-1; 8 bases map to TRBD1. Germline lookup yields CDR1 MNHEY and CDR2 SVGAGI. CDR3 length: 15 amino acids. The V gene end was trimmed by 6 bases and the J gene end by 1 base; junction bases not matched to a gene: 7.

The chain joins TRBV5-1 to TRBJ2-3; 14 nucleotides match TRBD2. V was clipped by 5 bases and J by 5 bases; unmatched bases: 7. The CDR3 is 16 residues long. CDR1 is SGHRS and CDR2 is YFSETQ in the germline V gene. Here the CDR3 DNA reads TGCGCCAGCAGTGGGACTAGCGGGAGCAAGGGAGATACGCAGTATTTT. Translated, it gives CASSGTSGSKGDTQYF.

This chain joins TRBV9 and TRBJ1-1; no definite D call. In germline, CDR1 is SGDLS, CDR2 YYNGEE. V was trimmed by 0 bases and J by 0 bases, leaving 9 bases between them. This CDR3 contains 15 residues. The CDR3 nucleotides read TGTGCCAGCAGCGTAGTAAGTCGGGTGAACACTGAAGCTTTCTTT. Translated: CASSVVSRVNTEAFF. Complete variable domain (other parts from reference TRBV9 and TRBJ1-1): DSGVTQTPKHLITATGQRVTLRCSPRSGDLSVYWYQQSLDQGLQFLIQYYNGEERAKGNILERFSAQQFPDLHSELNLSSLELGDSALYFCASSVVSRVNTEAFFGQGTRLTVV.

The chain combines TRBV12-3 or TRBV12-4 with TRBJ2-3; D call uncertain. This CDR3 comprises 12 residues. The V and J ends lost 2 bases and 4 bases respectively, with 4 bases between them. In nucleotides, the CDR3 is TGTGCCAGCAGTTTACCCCCAGATACGCAGTATTTT. Its translation: CASSLPPDTQYF.

This chain uses TRBV11-2 with TRBJ1-1, with a weak D call TRBD1 (5 bases). The V gene lost 2 bases and the J gene lost 5 bases, with 15 bases spanning the gap. The germline V gene has CDR1 SGHAT and CDR2 FQNNGV. CDR3 length: 15 residues. The chain's CDR3 is CASSLLGGLGTEAFF. DNA of the CDR3: TGTGCCAGCAGCTTACTTGGGGGGTTGGGTACTGAAGCTTTCTTT.

The CDR3 DNA reads TGTGCCAGCAAGAGGGGACGTGGGACTTTAACTAATGAAAAACTGTTTTTT. Translated, it gives CASKRGRGTLTNEKLFF. This chain uses TRBV25-1 with TRBJ1-4; D possibly corresponds to TRBD1 (5 bases). V lost 7 bases, J lost 1 base, and 19 bases lay in between. CDR3 length: 17 amino acids. CDR1 and CDR2 from the germline V gene are MGHDK and SYGVNS.

The rearrangement uses TRBV6-1 and TRBJ1-1; D is possibly TRBD1 (6 bases). The germline CDR1 and CDR2 sequences are MNHNS and SASEGT. The CDR3 is 17 residues long. Trimming left V 3 bases short and J 3 bases short, with 20 bases between. This CDR3 reads CASSDEGDTGRDTEAFF. The CDR3 DNA is TGTGCCAGCAGTGATGAGGGGGACACCGGGAGGGACACTGAAGCTTTCTTT.

The genes are TRBV6-5 and TRBJ1-1, with D hard to call. The CDR3 length is 13 residues. With 6 bases removed from V and 6 bases from J, the gap between germline ends came to 14 bases. CDR1 is MNHEY and CDR2 is SVGAGI in the germline V gene. The DNA of the CDR3 is TGTGCCAGCAGGGCGACAAGAATCTCTGAAGCTTTCTTT. The encoded protein is CASRATRISEAFF.

A single count supports this clone. One junction end disagrees with the germline gene, perhaps due to a read error. V is TRBV7-2 and J is TRBJ1-2; tentatively, D is TRBD1 (5 bases). This CDR3 has 12 residues. Germline V lookup: CDR1 SGHTA, CDR2 FQGNSA. DNA for the CDR3: TGTGCCAGCACCTTAGGGGTTAAAGGCTACACCTTC. Its protein is CASTLGVKGYTF.

The rearrangement uses TRBV7-2 and TRBJ2-7; 11 nucleotides agree with TRBD2. V was clipped by 3 bases and J by 4 bases; unmatched bases: 2. Germline V lookup: CDR1 SGHTA, CDR2 FQGNSA. The CDR3 spans 14 residues. CDR3 residues: CASSFASGGYEQYF. In DNA form, the CDR3 reads TGTGCCAGCAGCTTTGCTAGCGGGGGGTACGAGCAGTACTTC.

The rearrangement joins TRBV28 to TRBJ1-6; 7 nucleotides align to TRBD1. This CDR3 is 14 amino acids long. The V gene end was trimmed by 7 bases and the J gene end by 7 bases; junction bases not matched to a gene: 7. Germline V lookup: CDR1 MDHEN, CDR2 SYDVKM. Here the CDR3 reads CASIPGQTNSPLHF. CDR3 coding DNA: TGTGCCAGCATCCCGGGACAGACAAATTCACCCCTCCACTTT.

The chain links TRBV5-1 to TRBJ2-5; no reliable D call. From germline, CDR1 is SGHRS and CDR2 YFSETQ. Between the trimmed V and J ends, which lost 0 bases and 2 bases, there was a span of 11 bases. The CDR3 is made up of 15 amino acids. Here the CDR3 reads CASSLGPLTQETQYF. DNA of the CDR3: TGCGCCAGCAGCTTGGGACCGCTTACTCAAGAGACCCAGTACTTC.